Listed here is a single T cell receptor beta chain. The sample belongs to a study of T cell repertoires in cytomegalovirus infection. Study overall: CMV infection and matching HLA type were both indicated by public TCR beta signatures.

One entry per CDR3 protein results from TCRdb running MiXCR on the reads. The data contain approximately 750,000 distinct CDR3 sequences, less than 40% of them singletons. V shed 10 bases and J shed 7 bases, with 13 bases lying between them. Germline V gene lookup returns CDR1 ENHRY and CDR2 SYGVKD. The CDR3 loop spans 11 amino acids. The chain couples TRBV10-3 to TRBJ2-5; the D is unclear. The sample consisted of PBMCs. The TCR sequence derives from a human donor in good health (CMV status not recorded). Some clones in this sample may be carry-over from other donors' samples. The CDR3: CASGLSRTQYF. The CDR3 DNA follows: TGTGCCAGCGGCCTTAGCCGGACCCAGTACTTC.